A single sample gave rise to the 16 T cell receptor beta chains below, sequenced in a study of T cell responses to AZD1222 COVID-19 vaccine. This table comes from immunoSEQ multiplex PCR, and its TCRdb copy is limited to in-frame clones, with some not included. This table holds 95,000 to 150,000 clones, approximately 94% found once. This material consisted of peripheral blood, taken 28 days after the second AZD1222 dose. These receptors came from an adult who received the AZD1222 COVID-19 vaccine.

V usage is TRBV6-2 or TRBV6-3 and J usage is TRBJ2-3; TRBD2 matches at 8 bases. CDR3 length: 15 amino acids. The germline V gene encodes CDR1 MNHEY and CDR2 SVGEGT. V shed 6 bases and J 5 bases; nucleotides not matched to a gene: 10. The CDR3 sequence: CASSLRGGAGDTQYF. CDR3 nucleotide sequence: TGTGCCAGCAGCCTCCGGGGGGGCGCCGGAGATACGCAGTATTTT.

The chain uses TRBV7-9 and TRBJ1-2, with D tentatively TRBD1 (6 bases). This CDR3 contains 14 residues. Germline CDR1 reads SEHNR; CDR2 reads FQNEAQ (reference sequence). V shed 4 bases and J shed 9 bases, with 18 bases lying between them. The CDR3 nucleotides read TGTGCCAGCAGCTGGGCCGGGGGCAGAGATAGCTACACCTTC. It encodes CASSWAGGRDSYTF.

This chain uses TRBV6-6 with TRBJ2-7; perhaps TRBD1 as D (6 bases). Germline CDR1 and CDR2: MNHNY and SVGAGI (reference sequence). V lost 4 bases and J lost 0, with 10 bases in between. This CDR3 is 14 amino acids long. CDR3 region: CASSSQGYSYEQYF. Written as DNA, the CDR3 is TGTGCCAGCAGTTCACAGGGATACTCCTACGAGCAGTACTTC.

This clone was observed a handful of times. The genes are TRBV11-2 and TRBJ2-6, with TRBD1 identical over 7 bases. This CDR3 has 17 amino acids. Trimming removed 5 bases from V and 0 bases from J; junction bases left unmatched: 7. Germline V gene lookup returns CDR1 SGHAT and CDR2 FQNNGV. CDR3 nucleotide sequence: TGTGCCAGCAGCACCGGACAGGCGAACTCTGGGGCCAACGTCCTGACTTTC. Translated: CASSTGQANSGANVLTF. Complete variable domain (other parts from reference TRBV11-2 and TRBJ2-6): EAGVAQSPRYKIIEKRQSVAFWCNPISGHATLYWYQQILGQGPKLLIQFQNNGVVDDSQLPKDRFSAERLKGVDSTLKIQPAKLEDSAVYLCASSTGQANSGANVLTFGAGSRLTVL.

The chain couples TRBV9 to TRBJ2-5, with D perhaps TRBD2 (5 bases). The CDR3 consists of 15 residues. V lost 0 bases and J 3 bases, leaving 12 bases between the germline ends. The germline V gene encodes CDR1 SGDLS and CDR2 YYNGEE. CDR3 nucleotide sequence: TGTGCCAGCAGCGTAGGGGGAGAAATAAAAGAGACCCAGTACTTC. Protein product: CASSVGGEIKETQYF.

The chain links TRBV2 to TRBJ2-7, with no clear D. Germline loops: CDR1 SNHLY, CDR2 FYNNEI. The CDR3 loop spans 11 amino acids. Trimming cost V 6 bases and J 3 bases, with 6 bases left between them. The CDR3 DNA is TGTGCCAGCAGAGTTAGCTACGAGCAGTACTTC. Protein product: CASRVSYEQYF.

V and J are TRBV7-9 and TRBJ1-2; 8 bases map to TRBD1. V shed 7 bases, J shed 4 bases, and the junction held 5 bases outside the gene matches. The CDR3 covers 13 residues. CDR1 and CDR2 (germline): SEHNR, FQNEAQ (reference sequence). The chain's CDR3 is CASTGTGPYGYTF. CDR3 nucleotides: TGTGCCAGCACCGGGACAGGCCCCTATGGCTACACCTTC.

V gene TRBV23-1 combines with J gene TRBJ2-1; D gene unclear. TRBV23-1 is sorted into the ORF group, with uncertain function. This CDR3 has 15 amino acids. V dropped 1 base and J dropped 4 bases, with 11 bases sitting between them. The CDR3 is CASSQWSRVYNEQFF. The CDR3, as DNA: TGCGCCAGCAGTCAATGGTCACGGGTTTACAATGAGCAGTTCTTC.

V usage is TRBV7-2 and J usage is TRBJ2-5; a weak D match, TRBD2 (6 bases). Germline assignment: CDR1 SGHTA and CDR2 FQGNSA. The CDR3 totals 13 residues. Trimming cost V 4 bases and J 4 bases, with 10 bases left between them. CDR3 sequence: CASSSGTAETQYF. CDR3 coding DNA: TGTGCCAGCAGCTCCGGGACTGCAGAGACCCAGTACTTC. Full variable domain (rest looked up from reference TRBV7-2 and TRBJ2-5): GAGVSQSPSNKVTEKGKDVELRCDPISGHTALYWYRQSLGQGLEFLIYFQGNSAPDKSGLPSDRFSAERTGGSVSTLTIQRTQQEDSAVYLCASSSGTAETQYFGPGTRLLVL.

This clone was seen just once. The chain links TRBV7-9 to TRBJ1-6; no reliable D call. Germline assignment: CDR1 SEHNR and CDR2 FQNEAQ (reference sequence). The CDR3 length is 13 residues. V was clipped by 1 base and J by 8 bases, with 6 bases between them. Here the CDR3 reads CASSLGEDSPLHF. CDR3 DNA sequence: TGTGCCAGCAGCTTAGGAGAGGATTCACCCCTCCACTTT.

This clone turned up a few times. CDR3 amino acids: CAIRLLVTGSYTF. The CDR3 DNA reads TGTGCCATCCGACTTCTTGTGACAGGGAGCTACACCTTC. The V and J genes are TRBV10-3 and TRBJ1-2, with TRBD1 matching 7 bases. The V segment lost 8 bases and the J segment 9 bases; nucleotides outside the gene matches: 12. The CDR3 has 13 amino acids. The germline V gene encodes CDR1 ENHRY and CDR2 SYGVKD.

CDR3 coding DNA: TGTGCCAGCAGGACTAGCGCGAGCTCCTACAATGAGCAGTTCTTC. As protein: CASRTSASSYNEQFF. J is TRBJ2-1 and V is TRBV5-4; 8 bases fit TRBD2. J was trimmed by 0 bases and V by 5 bases; bases with no gene match: 4. The CDR3 covers 15 residues. CDR1 is SGHNT and CDR2 is YYREEE in the germline V gene (reference sequence).

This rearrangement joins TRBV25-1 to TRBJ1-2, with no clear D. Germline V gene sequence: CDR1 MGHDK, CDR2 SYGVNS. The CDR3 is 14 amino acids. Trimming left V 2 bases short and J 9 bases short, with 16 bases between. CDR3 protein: CASSEGFEVWSYTF. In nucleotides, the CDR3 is TGTGCCAGCAGTGAAGGATTTGAAGTCTGGAGCTACACCTTC.

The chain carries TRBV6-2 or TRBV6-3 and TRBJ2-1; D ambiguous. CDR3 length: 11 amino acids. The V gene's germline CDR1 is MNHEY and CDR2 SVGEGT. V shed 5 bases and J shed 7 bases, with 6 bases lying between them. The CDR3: CASSAKNEQFF. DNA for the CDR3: TGTGCCAGCAGTGCTAAAAATGAGCAGTTCTTC.

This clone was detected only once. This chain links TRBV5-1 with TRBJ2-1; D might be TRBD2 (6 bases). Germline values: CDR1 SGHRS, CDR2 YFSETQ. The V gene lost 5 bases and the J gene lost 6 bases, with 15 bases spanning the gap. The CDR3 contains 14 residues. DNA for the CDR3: TGCGCCAGCAGAGGATTAGCGGAAATCAATGAGCAGTTCTTC. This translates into CASRGLAEINEQFF. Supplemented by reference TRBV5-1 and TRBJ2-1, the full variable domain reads KAGVTQTPRYLIKTRGQQVTLSCSPISGHRSVSWYQQTPGQGLQFLFEYFSETQRNKGNFPGRFSGRQFSNSRSEMNVSTLELGDSALYLCASRGLAEINEQFFGPGTRLTVL.

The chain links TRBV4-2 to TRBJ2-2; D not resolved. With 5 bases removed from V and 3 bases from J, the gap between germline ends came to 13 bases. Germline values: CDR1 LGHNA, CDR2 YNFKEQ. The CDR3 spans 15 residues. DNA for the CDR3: TGTGCCAGCAGCTCGGAAGGGCTGGACACCGGGGAGCTGTTTTTT. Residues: CASSSEGLDTGELFF.